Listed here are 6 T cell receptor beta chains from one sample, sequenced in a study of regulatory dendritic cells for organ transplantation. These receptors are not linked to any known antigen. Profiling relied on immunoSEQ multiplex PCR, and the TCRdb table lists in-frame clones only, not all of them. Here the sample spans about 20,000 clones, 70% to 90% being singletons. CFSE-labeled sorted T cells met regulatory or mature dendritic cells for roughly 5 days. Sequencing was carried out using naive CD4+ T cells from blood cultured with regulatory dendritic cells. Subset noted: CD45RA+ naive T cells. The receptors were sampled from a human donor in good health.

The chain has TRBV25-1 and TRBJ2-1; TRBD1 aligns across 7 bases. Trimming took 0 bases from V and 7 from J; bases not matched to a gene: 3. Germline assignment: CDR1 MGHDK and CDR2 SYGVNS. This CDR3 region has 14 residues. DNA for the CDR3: TGTGCCAGCAGTGAATATATCAGGGGGAATGAGCAGTTCTTC. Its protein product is CASSEYIRGNEQFF.

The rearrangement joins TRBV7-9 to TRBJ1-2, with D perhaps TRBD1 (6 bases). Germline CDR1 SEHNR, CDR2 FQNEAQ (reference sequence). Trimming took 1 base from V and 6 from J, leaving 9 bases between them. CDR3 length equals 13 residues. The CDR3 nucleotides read TGTGCCAGCAGCTTAGGCCAGGGGAATGGCTACACCTTC. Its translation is CASSLGQGNGYTF.

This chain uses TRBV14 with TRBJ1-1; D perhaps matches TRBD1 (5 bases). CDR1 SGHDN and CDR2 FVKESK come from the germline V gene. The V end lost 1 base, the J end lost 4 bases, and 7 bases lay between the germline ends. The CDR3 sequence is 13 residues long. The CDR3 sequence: CASSQVQGTEAFF. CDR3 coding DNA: TGTGCCAGCAGCCAAGTCCAGGGCACTGAAGCTTTCTTT.

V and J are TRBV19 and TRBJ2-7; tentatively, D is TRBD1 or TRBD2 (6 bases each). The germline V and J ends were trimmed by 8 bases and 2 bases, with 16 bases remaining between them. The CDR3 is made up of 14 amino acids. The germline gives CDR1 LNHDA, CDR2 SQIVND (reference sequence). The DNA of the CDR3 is TGTGCCAGTCAAACGTCAAGGGGGGCCTACGAGCAGTACTTC. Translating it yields CASQTSRGAYEQYF.

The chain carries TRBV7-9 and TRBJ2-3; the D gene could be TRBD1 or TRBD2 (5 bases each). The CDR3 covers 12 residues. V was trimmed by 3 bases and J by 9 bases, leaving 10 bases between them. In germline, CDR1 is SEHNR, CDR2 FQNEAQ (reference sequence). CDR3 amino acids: CASSFEEGTQYF. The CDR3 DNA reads TGTGCCAGCAGCTTTGAAGAGGGGACGCAGTATTTT.

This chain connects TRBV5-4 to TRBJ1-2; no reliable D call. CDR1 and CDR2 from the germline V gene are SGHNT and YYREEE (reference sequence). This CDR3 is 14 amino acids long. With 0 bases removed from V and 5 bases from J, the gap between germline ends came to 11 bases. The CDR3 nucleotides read TGTGCCAGCAGCTTGGTACAGACCTCTTATGGCTACACCTTC. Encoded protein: CASSLVQTSYGYTF.